The present TCR beta chain was sequenced within a study of identical twins. MiXCR, applied by TCRdb to the 5' RACE reads, yields one record per CDR3 protein. The sample shows roughly 1.6 million distinct CDR3 sequences, roughly 35% of them seen only once. This CDR3 region has 15 residues. The V and J ends lost 3 bases and 3 bases, in that order; junction bases with no gene match: 4. CDR1 MGHDK and CDR2 SYGVNS come from the germline V gene. In its sample, this clonotype was seen a few times. The antigen is not known. Overall study findings and caveats: Beta out-of-frame sequences showed weaker excess twin sharing. A lower insertion count was a feature of abundant cord blood beta clonotypes, with no such feature in memory repertoires.

Material for sequencing was cord blood. J is TRBJ1-2 and V is TRBV25-1; 10 nucleotides align to TRBD1. The sequence was collected from a newborn girl in good health. This chain's CDR3 is CASSESGTGDYGYTF. For the CDR3, the DNA is TGTGCCAGCAGTGAGTCCGGGACAGGGGACTATGGCTACACCTTC.